This T cell receptor (beta chain) was profiled in a study of Graves' ophthalmopathy and Graves' hyperthyroidism. Moderately to severely active ophthalmopathy under 3 months, CAS at least 3, NOSPECS at least 4. The source of the PBMCs was over 8.5 ml of fresh peripheral blood. Study findings and constraints: Detection in blood was also observed for most expanded thyroid clonotypes above 0.001 frequency.

RNA transcripts were the source from which TCR beta CDR3 regions were amplified. RT-PCR was first run with HTBI primers, then multiplex PCR in a second round. Using its own MiXCR run on the multiplex PCR reads, TCRdb lists one record per CDR3 protein. The sample consists of about 400,000 distinct CDR3 sequences, around 19% of them appearing once. This clonotype was recorded many times. The antigen remains unidentified. CDR3 length: 13 residues. The germline V gene has CDR1 MNHEY and CDR2 SMNVEV (reference sequence). With 4 bases removed from V and 7 bases from J, the gap between germline ends came to 8 bases.

This sequence was found in a woman younger than 30 with Graves' ophthalmopathy. Input material: peripheral blood. The chain employs TRBV27 and TRBJ1-6; TRBD1 might be the D (6 bases). The CDR3 spells CASSSRGNSPLHF. In DNA form, the CDR3 reads TGTGCCAGCAGTTCCAGGGGAAATTCACCCCTCCACTTT.